These 28 T cell receptor beta chains share one sample of origin, sequenced in a study of CD8 T cells in ankylosing spondylitis. Via MiXCR, TCRdb re-called the 5' RACE reads, giving one row per CDR3 protein. Seen here are about 33,000 distinct CDR3 sequences, 11% to 15% observed once, and the top ten hold roughly 36%. Sample: blood. These receptors were collected from a male donor with ankylosing spondylitis or in good health (not recorded which).

This clonotype was detected only a few times. A read error may account for a junction end that differs from germline. The chain carries TRBV12-3 or TRBV12-4 and TRBJ2-4; tentatively, D is TRBD1 or TRBD2 (5 bases each). The CDR3 is 12 residues long. The DNA for the CDR3 is TGTGCCAGCAGTTCTATTTCCGGGACCTTATTCTTC. Its protein product is CASSSISGTLFF.

V usage is TRBV27 and J usage is TRBJ1-1, with D tentatively TRBD1 (6 bases). Germline assignment: CDR1 MNHEY and CDR2 SMNVEV (reference sequence). The germline V and J ends were trimmed by 4 bases and 4 bases, with 19 bases remaining between them. This CDR3 contains 16 residues. This CDR3 reads CASSSYFTGSGTEAFF. The CDR3 DNA reads TGTGCCAGCAGTTCCTACTTCACAGGGAGTGGCACTGAAGCTTTCTTT.

For this clonotype: One junction end disagrees with the germline gene, perhaps due to a read error. This chain connects TRBV7-9 to TRBJ1-5; TRBD1 aligns across 7 bases. The V gene's germline CDR1 is SEHNR and CDR2 FQNEAQ (reference sequence). The CDR3 loop spans 14 amino acids. CDR3 nucleotides: TGTGCCAGCAGCCCAGGACAGGCGGATCAGCCCCAACATTTT. Protein product: CASSPGQADQPQHF.

V gene TRBV4-3 combines with J gene TRBJ2-2; D is perhaps TRBD1 or TRBD2 (5 bases each). Trimming took 0 bases from V and 0 from J, leaving 11 bases between them. CDR1 LGHNA and CDR2 YSLEER come from the germline V gene. The CDR3 loop spans 17 amino acids. This CDR3 reads CASSQDRGAPNTGELFF. The CDR3 DNA sequence: TGCGCCAGCAGCCAAGATCGAGGGGCTCCGAACACCGGGGAGCTGTTTTTT.

This chain uses TRBV7-6 with TRBJ2-5; D is perhaps TRBD1 (5 bases). Germline assignment: CDR1 SGHVS and CDR2 FNYEAQ. This CDR3 comprises 14 residues. V lost 2 bases and J lost 4, with 11 bases in between. DNA of the CDR3: TGTGCCAGCAGCTTAAATTTAGGGGCAGAGACCCAGTACTTC. Translation: CASSLNLGAETQYF.

This chain connects TRBV7-3 to TRBJ2-2; possible D gene TRBD1, 6 bases. Trimming cost V 6 bases and J 0 bases, with 11 bases left between them. In germline, CDR1 is SGHTA, CDR2 FQGTGA. This CDR3 has 15 amino acids. The chain's CDR3 is CASRKQGANTGELFF. CDR3 bases: TGTGCCAGCAGAAAACAGGGCGCGAACACCGGGGAGCTGTTTTTT.

This clonotype was counted a few times. The chain recombines TRBV4-3 with TRBJ2-1, with TRBD2 matching 13 bases. The trim removed 0 bases at V and 14 bases at J, leaving 7 bases unmatched. The germline V gene encodes CDR1 LGHNA and CDR2 YSLEER. CDR3 size: 15 residues. CDR3 DNA sequence: TGCGCCAGCAGCCAAGATCCCGGACTAGCGGGAGTCAAGTTCTTC. It translates to CASSQDPGLAGVKFF.

This clonotype was counted only a few times. The V call is TRBV15, the J call TRBJ1-1; the D gene is possibly TRBD1 (5 bases). CDR3 length: 16 amino acids. Germline values: CDR1 LNHNV, CDR2 YYDKDF (reference sequence). V was clipped by 0 bases and J by 1 base, with 12 bases between them. The CDR3 here is CATSRDNGHQNTEAFF. In DNA, the CDR3 is TGTGCCACCAGCAGAGATAACGGACACCAGAACACTGAAGCTTTCTTT. Complete variable domain (other parts from reference TRBV15 and TRBJ1-1): DAMVIQNPRYQVTQFGKPVTLSCSQTLNHNVMYWYQQKSSQAPKLLFHYYDKDFNNEADTPDNFQSRRPNTSFCFLDIRSPGLGDTAMYLCATSRDNGHQNTEAFFGQGTRLTVV.

This clonotype appeared a few times. DNA of the CDR3: TGTGCCAGCAGCCCCCCTAGGACTAGCCCCACCGGGGAGCTGTTTTTT. It specifies CASSPPRTSPTGELFF. The rearrangement joins TRBV21-1 to TRBJ2-2; the table's D call of TRBD2 was not tested on the DNA. TRBV21-1 is annotated as a pseudogene. The CDR3 totals 16 residues.

The chain's CDR3 is CASSRWGEFLEDNEQFF. The CDR3 DNA is TGTGCCAGCAGCCGTTGGGGGGAGTTTCTCGAGGACAATGAGCAGTTCTTC. The chain combines TRBV7-2 with TRBJ2-1, with D perhaps matching TRBD2 (6 bases). CDR3 length equals 17 residues. Trimming removed 5 bases at V and 5 bases at J, with 22 bases between. Germline lookup yields CDR1 SGHTA and CDR2 FQGNSA.

This clonotype has at least ten counts. V usage is TRBV7-3 and J usage is TRBJ2-2, with D uncertain. Germline CDR1 is SGHTA and CDR2 is FQGTGA. The CDR3 extends over 14 amino acids. V lost 5 bases and J 6 bases, leaving 13 bases between the germline ends. The CDR3 DNA reads as TGTGCCAGCAGCCCACAAAGATCTCCCGGGGAGCTGTTTTTT. It encodes CASSPQRSPGELFF.

The V gene is TRBV20-1, the J gene TRBJ2-1; D possibly corresponds to TRBD1 (6 bases). The CDR3 length is 14 residues. The V gene's germline CDR1 is DFQATT and CDR2 SNEGSKA (reference sequence). The germline V and J ends were trimmed by 2 bases and 5 bases, with 13 bases remaining between them. CDR3 in amino acids: CSARSRGIHNEQFF. Written as DNA, the CDR3 is TGCAGTGCTAGATCCAGGGGAATTCACAATGAGCAGTTCTTC.

The chain employs TRBV6-2 or TRBV6-3 and TRBJ2-7; D might be TRBD1 or TRBD2, each matching 5 bases. Between the trimmed V and J ends, which lost 6 bases and 1 base, there was a span of 13 bases. Germline V gene data show CDR1 as MNHEY and CDR2 as SVGEGT. This CDR3 has 14 amino acids. Here the CDR3 reads CASSPHGASYEQYV. The CDR3 nucleotides are TGTGCCAGCAGCCCCCACGGGGCATCCTACGAGCAGTACGTC.

This clonotype was picked up a small number of times. This chain connects TRBV29-1 to TRBJ2-7; D unresolved. This CDR3 region has 12 residues. Looked up from germline, CDR1 is SQVTM and CDR2 is ANQGSEA. V was cut by 6 bases and J by 4 bases, with 13 bases left in between. In DNA form, the CDR3 reads TGCAGCGTGGTCCGGGCCCCATACGAGCAGTACTTC. Amino acid sequence: CSVVRAPYEQYF.

The chain uses TRBV12-3 or TRBV12-4 and TRBJ2-1; D gene ambiguous. V lost 6 bases to trimming and J lost 5 bases, with 14 bases between them. CDR3 length: 14 amino acids. In nucleotides, the CDR3 is TGTGCCAGCAGCCCAACTCCCTCGAACAATGAGCAGTTCTTC. It translates to CASSPTPSNNEQFF.

This clonotype was seen a few times. The chain joins TRBV7-2 to TRBJ2-3; 9 bases line up with TRBD2. J gave up 5 bases and V 6 bases, and 9 bases lay outside the gene matches. The CDR3 totals 15 residues. Germline loops: CDR1 SGHTA, CDR2 FQGNSA. CDR3 sequence (DNA): TGTGCCAGCAGGGTTAGCGGGAGTAGTGGAGATACGCAGTATTTT. Amino acids: CASRVSGSSGDTQYF.

The chain joins TRBV9 to TRBJ2-6; weak D call: TRBD1 (5 bases). The germline gives CDR1 SGDLS, CDR2 YYNGEE. The CDR3 is made up of 16 amino acids. Trimming shortened V by 0 bases and J by 4 bases, and 11 bases separated the two germline ends. In DNA form, the CDR3 reads TGTGCCAGCAGCGTAGCCAGGGTGCAAGGGGCCAACGTCCTGACTTTC. Translated, it gives CASSVARVQGANVLTF.

This chain connects TRBV7-6 to TRBJ2-7; TRBD2 agrees at 8 bases. Germline CDR1 SGHVS, CDR2 FNYEAQ. V lost 5 bases to trimming and J lost 1 base; unmatched junction nucleotides: 7. The CDR3 consists of 15 residues. The CDR3 DNA reads as TGTGCCAGCAGCCCCCCTAGCGGGTGGTCCTACGAGCAGTACTTC. It translates to CASSPPSGWSYEQYF.

CDR3 in DNA: TGTGCCATCAGTACCTCCCCCGGGGACTATGGCTACACCTTC. It specifies CAISTSPGDYGYTF. V is TRBV10-3 and J is TRBJ1-2; D not certain. Germline assignment: CDR1 ENHRY and CDR2 SYGVKD. The CDR3 is made up of 14 amino acids. Trimming stripped 5 bases from V and 3 bases from J, with 13 bases between.

The rearrangement links TRBV5-6 to TRBJ2-7, with D maybe TRBD1 (6 bases). The CDR3 spans 14 residues. CDR1 is SGHDT and CDR2 is YYEEEE in the germline V gene. V gave up 5 bases and J gave up 0 bases, with 12 bases separating them. As DNA, the CDR3 is TGTGCCAGCAGGAGGGGGTCTAGCTCCTACGAGCAGTACTTC. It translates to CASRRGSSSYEQYF.

The chain joins TRBV19 to TRBJ2-7; the D gene could be TRBD1 or TRBD2 (5 bases each). Germline CDR1 LNHDA, CDR2 SQIVND (reference sequence). V lost 4 bases and J 6 bases, leaving 13 bases between the germline ends. This CDR3 has 13 amino acids. In DNA, the CDR3 is TGTGCCAGTAGTACCAACGAGGGGTTCGAGCAGTACTTC. Translation: CASSTNEGFEQYF.

The chain joins TRBV27 to TRBJ2-3, with no clear D. The CDR3 runs 12 residues. V lost 5 bases, J lost 5 bases, and 8 bases lay in between. The germline CDR1 and CDR2 sequences are MNHEY and SMNVEV (reference sequence). In DNA, the CDR3 is TGTGCCAGCAGTCCACACCGAGATACGCAGTATTTT. Translating gives CASSPHRDTQYF.

There are a few counts of this clonotype. The rearrangement uses TRBV12-3 or TRBV12-4 and TRBJ2-3; 7 bases agree with TRBD1. V was clipped by 6 bases and J by 2 bases; unmatched bases: 5. The CDR3 sequence is 14 residues long. For the CDR3, the DNA is TGTGCCAGCAGCCAGGACAGGTCCACAGATACGCAGTATTTT. Its translation: CASSQDRSTDTQYF.

The V call is TRBV20-1, the J call TRBJ2-1; D remains ambiguous. This CDR3 region has 15 residues. The V end was cut by 0 bases, the J end by 0 bases, with 9 bases between. Germline V gene lookup returns CDR1 DFQATT and CDR2 SNEGSKA (reference sequence). CDR3 amino acids: CSARDLPSSYNEQFF. The DNA of the CDR3 is TGCAGTGCTAGAGATTTGCCGAGCTCCTACAATGAGCAGTTCTTC.

This clonotype was counted only a few times. The chain joins TRBV14 to TRBJ2-3; 9 bases fit TRBD1. Trimming removed 0 bases from V and 0 bases from J; junction bases left unmatched: 4. Germline assignment: CDR1 SGHDN and CDR2 FVKESK. CDR3 length equals 17 residues. CDR3 sequence (DNA): TGTGCCAGCAGCCAAGATGGGACAGGGCCTAGCACAGATACGCAGTATTTT. Amino acids: CASSQDGTGPSTDTQYF.

This clonotype appeared many times. The rearrangement joins TRBV29-1 to TRBJ2-1; 9 bases are shared with TRBD2. V lost 0 bases to trimming and J lost 0 bases; unmatched junction nucleotides: 0. The length of the CDR3 is 15 residues. CDR1 and CDR2 from the germline V gene are SQVTM and ANQGSEA. Here the CDR3 DNA reads TGCAGCGTTGAAGAACTAGCGGGCTCCTACAATGAGCAGTTCTTC. This gives the protein CSVEELAGSYNEQFF.

The rearrangement links TRBV9 to TRBJ1-4; 8 bases align to TRBD1. Losses at the gene ends were 4 bases for V and 6 bases for J; bases not matched to a gene: 5. The CDR3 sequence is 14 residues long. Germline V gives CDR1 SGDLS, CDR2 YYNGEE. CDR3 residues: CASSLGGQDEKLFF. The CDR3 DNA is TGTGCCAGCAGCCTAGGGGGACAGGATGAAAAACTGTTTTTT. Full variable domain (missing parts from reference TRBV9 and TRBJ1-4): DSGVTQTPKHLITATGQRVTLRCSPRSGDLSVYWYQQSLDQGLQFLIQYYNGEERAKGNILERFSAQQFPDLHSELNLSSLELGDSALYFCASSLGGQDEKLFFGSGTQLSVL.

The V call is TRBV6-2 or TRBV6-3, the J call TRBJ1-1; no reliable D call. CDR1 and CDR2 from the germline V gene are MNHEY and SVGEGT. The V and J ends lost 7 bases and 1 base respectively, with 13 bases between them. CDR3 length: 14 amino acids. The CDR3 spells CASTRGPKNTEAFF. CDR3 DNA sequence: TGTGCCAGCACTCGCGGACCGAAGAACACTGAAGCTTTCTTT.